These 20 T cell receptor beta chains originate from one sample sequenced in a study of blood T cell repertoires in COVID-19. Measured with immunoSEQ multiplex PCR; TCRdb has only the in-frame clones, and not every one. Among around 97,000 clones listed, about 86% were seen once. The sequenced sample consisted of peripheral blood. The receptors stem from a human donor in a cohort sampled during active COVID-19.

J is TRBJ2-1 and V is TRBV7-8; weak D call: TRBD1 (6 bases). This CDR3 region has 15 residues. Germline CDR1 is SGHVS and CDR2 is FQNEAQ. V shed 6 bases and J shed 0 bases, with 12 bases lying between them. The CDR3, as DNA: TGTGCCAGCAGTCAGGGGATTAGCTCCTACAATGAGCAGTTCTTC. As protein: CASSQGISSYNEQFF. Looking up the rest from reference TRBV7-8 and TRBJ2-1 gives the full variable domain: GAGVSQSPRYKVAKRGQDVALRCDPISGHVSLFWYQQALGQGPEFLTYFQNEAQLDKSGLPSDRFFAERPEGSVSTLKIQRTQQEDSAVYLCASSQGISSYNEQFFGPGTRLTVL.

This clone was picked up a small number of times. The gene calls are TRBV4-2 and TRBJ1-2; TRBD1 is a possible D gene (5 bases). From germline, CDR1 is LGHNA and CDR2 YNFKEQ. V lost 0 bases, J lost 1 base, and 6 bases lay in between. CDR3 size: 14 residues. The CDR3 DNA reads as TGTGCCAGCAGCCAAGATGACAGTAACTATGGCTACACCTTC. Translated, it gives CASSQDDSNYGYTF.

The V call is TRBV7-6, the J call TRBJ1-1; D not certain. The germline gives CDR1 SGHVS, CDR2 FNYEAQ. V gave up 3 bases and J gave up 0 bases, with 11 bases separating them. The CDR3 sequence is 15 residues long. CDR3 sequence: CASSLLGSMNTEAFF. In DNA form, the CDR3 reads TGTGCCAGCAGCTTGCTAGGATCGATGAACACTGAAGCTTTCTTT.

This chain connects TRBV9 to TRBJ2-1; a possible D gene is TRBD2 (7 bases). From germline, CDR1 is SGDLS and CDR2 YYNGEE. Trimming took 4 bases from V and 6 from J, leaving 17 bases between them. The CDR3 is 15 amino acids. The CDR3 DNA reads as TGTGCCAGCAGCCCCTACGGGGGGCCGGGCAATGAGCAGTTCTTC. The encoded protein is CASSPYGGPGNEQFF.

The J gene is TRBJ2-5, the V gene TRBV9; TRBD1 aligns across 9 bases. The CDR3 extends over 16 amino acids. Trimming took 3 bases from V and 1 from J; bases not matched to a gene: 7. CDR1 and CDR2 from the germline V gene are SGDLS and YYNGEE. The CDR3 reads CASSATGGRGQETQYF. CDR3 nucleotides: TGTGCCAGCAGCGCAACAGGGGGCCGGGGCCAAGAGACCCAGTACTTC.

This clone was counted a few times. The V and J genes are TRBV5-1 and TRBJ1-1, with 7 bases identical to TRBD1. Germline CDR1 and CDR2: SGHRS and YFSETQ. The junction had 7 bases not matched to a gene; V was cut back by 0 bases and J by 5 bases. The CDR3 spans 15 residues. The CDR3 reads CASSLETGFMTEAFF. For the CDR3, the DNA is TGCGCCAGCAGCTTGGAGACAGGGTTTATGACTGAAGCTTTCTTT.

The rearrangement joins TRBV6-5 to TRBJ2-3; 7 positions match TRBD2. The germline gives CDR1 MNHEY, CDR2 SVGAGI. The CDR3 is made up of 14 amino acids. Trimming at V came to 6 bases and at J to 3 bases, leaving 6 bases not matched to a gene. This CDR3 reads CASRSPGGTDTQYF. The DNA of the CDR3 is TGTGCCAGCAGGAGCCCGGGAGGAACAGATACGCAGTATTTT.

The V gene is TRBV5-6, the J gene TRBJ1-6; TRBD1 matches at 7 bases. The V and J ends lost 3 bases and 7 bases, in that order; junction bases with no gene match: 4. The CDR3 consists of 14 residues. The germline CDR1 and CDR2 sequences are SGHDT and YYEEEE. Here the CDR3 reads CASSSTGTNSPLHF. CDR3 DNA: TGTGCCAGCAGCTCGACAGGGACGAATTCACCCCTCCACTTT.

The CDR3 DNA follows: TGTGCCAGCAGCAGAGGGACTCATCCTCGGGAGCAGTACTTC. This sequence encodes CASSRGTHPREQYF. This chain connects TRBV21-1 to TRBJ2-7; TRBD2 is the table's D call, not checked against the DNA. TRBV21-1 is described as a pseudogene. CDR3 length: 14 residues.

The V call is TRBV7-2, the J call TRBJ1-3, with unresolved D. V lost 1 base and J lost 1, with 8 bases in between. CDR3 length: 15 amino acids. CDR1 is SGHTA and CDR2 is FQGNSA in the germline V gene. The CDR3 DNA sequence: TGTGCCAGCAGCTTAGGTAGCTATTCTGGAAACACCATATATTTT. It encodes CASSLGSYSGNTIYF.

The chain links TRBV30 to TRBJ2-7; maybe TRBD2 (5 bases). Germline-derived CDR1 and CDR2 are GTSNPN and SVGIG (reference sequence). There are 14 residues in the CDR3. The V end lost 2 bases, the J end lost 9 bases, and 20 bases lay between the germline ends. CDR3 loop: CAWSLASRGNRQYF. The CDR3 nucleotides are TGTGCCTGGAGTCTTGCGTCCCGGGGAAATCGGCAGTACTTC.

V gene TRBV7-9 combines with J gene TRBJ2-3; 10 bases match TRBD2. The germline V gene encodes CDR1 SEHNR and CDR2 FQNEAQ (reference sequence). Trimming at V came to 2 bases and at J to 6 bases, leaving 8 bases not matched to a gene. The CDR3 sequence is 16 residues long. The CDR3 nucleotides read TGTGCCAGCAGCTTATGGAGCGGGGGGGCCTCGGATACGCAGTATTTT. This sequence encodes CASSLWSGGASDTQYF. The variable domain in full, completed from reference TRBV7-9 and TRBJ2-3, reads DTGVSQNPRHKITKRGQNVTFRCDPISEHNRLYWYRQTLGQGPEFLTYFQNEAQLEKSRLLSDRFSAERPKGSFSTLEIQRTEQGDSAMYLCASSLWSGGASDTQYFGPGTRLTVL.

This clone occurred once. The CDR3 DNA sequence: TGTGCCTGGACGGAGCGAAACACCATATATTTT. Residues: CAWTERNTIYF. The chain links TRBV30 to TRBJ1-3; no firm D call. Germline V gives CDR1 GTSNPN, CDR2 SVGIG (reference sequence). This CDR3 comprises 11 residues. V lost 4 bases, J lost 5 bases, and 6 bases lay in between.

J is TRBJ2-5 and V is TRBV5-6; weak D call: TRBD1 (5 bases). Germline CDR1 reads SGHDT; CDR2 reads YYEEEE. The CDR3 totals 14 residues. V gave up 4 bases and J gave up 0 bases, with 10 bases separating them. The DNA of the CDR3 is TGTGCCAGCAGCAACCCAGGGAACCAAGAGACCCAGTACTTC. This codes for CASSNPGNQETQYF.

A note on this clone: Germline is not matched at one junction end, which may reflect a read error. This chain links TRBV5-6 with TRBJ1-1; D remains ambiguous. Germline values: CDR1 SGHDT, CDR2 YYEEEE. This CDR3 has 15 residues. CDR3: CASILDGRLNTEAFF. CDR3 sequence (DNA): TGTGCCAGCATCTTGGACGGGAGGTTGAACACTGAAGCTTTCTTT.

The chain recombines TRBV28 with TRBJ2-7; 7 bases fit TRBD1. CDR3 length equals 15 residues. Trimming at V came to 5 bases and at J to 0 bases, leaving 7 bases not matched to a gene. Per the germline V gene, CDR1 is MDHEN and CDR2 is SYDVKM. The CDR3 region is CASSPRRQGSYEQYF. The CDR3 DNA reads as TGTGCCAGCAGTCCCCGCCGACAGGGCTCCTACGAGCAGTACTTC.

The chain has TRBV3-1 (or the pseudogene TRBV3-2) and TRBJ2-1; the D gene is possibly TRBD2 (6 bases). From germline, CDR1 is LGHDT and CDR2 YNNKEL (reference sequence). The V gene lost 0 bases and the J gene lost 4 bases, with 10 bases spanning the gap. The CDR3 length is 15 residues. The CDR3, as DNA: TGTGCCAGCAGCCAAGACACGGGAGCTTACAATGAGCAGTTCTTC. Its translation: CASSQDTGAYNEQFF.

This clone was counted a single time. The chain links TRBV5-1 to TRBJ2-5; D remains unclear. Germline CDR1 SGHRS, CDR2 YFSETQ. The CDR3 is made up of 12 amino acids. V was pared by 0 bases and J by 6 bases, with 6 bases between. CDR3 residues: CASSLELQTQYF. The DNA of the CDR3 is TGCGCCAGCAGCTTGGAGCTGCAGACCCAGTACTTC. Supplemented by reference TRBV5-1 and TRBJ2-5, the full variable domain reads KAGVTQTPRYLIKTRGQQVTLSCSPISGHRSVSWYQQTPGQGLQFLFEYFSETQRNKGNFPGRFSGRQFSNSRSEMNVSTLELGDSALYLCASSLELQTQYFGPGTRLLVL.

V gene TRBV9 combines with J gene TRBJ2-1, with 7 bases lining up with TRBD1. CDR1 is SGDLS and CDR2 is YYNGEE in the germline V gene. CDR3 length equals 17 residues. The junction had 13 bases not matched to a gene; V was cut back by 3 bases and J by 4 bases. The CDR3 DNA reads TGTGCCAGCAGCGCCCGAAGGAGCCAGGGGGTTTACAATGAGCAGTTCTTC. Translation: CASSARRSQGVYNEQFF.

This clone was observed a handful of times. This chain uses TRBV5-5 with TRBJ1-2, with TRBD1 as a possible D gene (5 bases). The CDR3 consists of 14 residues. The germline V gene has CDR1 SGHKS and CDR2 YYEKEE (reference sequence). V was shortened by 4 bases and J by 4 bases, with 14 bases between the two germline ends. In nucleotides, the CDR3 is TGTGCCAGCAGCCCGGCGTGGGGGGGCTATGGCTACACCTTC. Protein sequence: CASSPAWGGYGYTF.